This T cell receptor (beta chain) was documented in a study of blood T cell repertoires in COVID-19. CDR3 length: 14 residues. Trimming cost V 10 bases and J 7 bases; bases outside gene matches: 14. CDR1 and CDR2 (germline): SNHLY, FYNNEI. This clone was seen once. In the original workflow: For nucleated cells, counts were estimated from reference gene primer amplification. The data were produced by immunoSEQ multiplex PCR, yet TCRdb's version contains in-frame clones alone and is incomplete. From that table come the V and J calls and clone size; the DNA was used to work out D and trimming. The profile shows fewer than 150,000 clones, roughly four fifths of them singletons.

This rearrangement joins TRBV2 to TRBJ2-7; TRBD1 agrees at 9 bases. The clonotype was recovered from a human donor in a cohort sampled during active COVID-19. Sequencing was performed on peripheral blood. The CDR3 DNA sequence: TGTGCCACTCCGCGGGACAGGGAGCGAGGTGAGCAGTACTTC. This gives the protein CATPRDRERGEQYF.